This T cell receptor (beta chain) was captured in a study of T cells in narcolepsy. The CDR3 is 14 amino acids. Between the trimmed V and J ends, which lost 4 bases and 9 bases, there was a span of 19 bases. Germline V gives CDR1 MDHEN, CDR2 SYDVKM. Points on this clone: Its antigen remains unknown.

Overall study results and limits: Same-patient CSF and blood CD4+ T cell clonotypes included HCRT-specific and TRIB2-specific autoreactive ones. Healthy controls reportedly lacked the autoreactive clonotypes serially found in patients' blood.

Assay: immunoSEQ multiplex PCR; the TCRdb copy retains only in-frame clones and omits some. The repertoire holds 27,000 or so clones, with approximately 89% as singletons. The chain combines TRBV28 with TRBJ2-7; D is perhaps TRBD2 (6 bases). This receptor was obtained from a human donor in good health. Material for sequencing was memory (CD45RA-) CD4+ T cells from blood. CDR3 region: CASSSSPFGGTQYF. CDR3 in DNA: TGTGCCAGCAGTTCTTCCCCGTTTGGAGGGACGCAGTACTTC.